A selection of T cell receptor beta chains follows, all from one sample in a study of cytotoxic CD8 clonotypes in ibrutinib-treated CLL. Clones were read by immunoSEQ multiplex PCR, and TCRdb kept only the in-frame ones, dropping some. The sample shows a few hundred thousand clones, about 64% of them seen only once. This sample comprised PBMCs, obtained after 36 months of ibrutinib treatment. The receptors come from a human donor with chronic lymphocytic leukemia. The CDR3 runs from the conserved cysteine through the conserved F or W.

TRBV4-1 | CASSQGPGGGSFGNTIYF
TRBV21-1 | CASSKDRLDTQYF
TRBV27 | CASSPNKNLYEQYF
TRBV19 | CASRPLGQAPNTEAFF
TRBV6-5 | CASSYSGKEGQPQHF
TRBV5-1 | CASSLGLAGGNEQFF
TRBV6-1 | CASSEYPGRGQYEKLFF
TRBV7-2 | CASSSTGQLYGYTF
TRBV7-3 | CASSLIPSGSGNEQFF
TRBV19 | CASKPPAGLVGTNTGELFF
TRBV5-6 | CASSSLTGDATGELFF
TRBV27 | CASSLSFRTSGSSNEQFF
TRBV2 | CASSWRTSGPLEQYF
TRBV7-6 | CASSPDRGGGETQYF
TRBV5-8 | CASSLSLWVSSYNEQFF
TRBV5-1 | CASSRLQGAGHEQYF
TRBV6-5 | CASSYGQANYEQYF
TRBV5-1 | CASSLGQGMGETQYF
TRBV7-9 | CASSSEKTYEQYF
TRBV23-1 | CASSQSGRGRYNEQFF
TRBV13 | CASSLADRFLAKNIQYF
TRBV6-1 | CASRTGTELYAFF
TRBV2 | CASSEAGQGNQPQHF
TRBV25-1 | CASRGEAETNSGYTF
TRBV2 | CASSDPAYTDTQYF